Shown below are 13 T cell receptor beta chains from a single sample sequenced in a study of blood T cells in healthy people across ages. The authors ran a second PCR of about 6 to 11 cycles using a sample-barcoded 5' primer and a J-beta primer mix. TCRdb recomputed calls from the 5' RACE reads with MiXCR, one row per CDR3 protein. The data hold about 1.1 million distinct CDR3 sequences, with 35% to 45% observed a single time. The sample taken for sequencing was blood. The receptor set was obtained from a man aged 18 to 30 in good health.

The chain employs TRBV10-3 and TRBJ1-6; D is ambiguous. This CDR3 region has 14 residues. Looked up from germline, CDR1 is ENHRY and CDR2 is SYGVKD. V was shortened by 7 bases and J by 6 bases, with 13 bases between the two germline ends. The CDR3 sequence is CAINKGLSNSPLHF. CDR3 sequence (DNA): TGTGCCATCAACAAAGGACTTAGTAATTCACCCCTCCACTTT.

Only a few counts were recorded for this clonotype. The chain is built from TRBV7-6 and TRBJ2-1, with D unclear. CDR1 is SGHVS and CDR2 is FNYEAQ in the germline V gene. V lost 2 bases, J lost 7 bases, and 12 bases lay in between. CDR3 length equals 14 residues. DNA for the CDR3: TGTGCCAGCAGCTTAAGGGCTCACGGAAATGAGCAGTTCTTC. This encodes CASSLRAHGNEQFF.

This clonotype was seen only a few times. The rearrangement links TRBV4-3 to TRBJ2-2; D might be TRBD2 (5 bases). Trimming shortened V by 0 bases and J by 6 bases, and 11 bases separated the two germline ends. Germline V gene lookup returns CDR1 LGHNA and CDR2 YSLEER. The CDR3 is made up of 15 amino acids. CDR3 in DNA: TGCGCCAGCAGCCAAGACGGGGTGAGGGCCGGGGAGCTGTTTTTT. The encoded protein is CASSQDGVRAGELFF.

This clonotype was seen only a few times. The genes are TRBV20-1 and TRBJ2-5; 8 bases are a match to TRBD2. Trimming removed 0 bases from V and 5 bases from J; junction bases left unmatched: 8. Germline CDR1 and CDR2: DFQATT and SNEGSKA (reference sequence). This CDR3 comprises 15 residues. The CDR3 sequence: CSARDHAGGFETQYF. CDR3 bases: TGCAGTGCTAGAGATCATGCGGGGGGCTTCGAGACCCAGTACTTC.

V and J are TRBV29-1 and TRBJ2-1; no clear D gene. The end of the DNA aligns better with TRBJ2-7, so the J call may be wrong. The CDR3 sequence is 13 residues long. In germline, CDR1 is SQVTM, CDR2 ANQGSEA. In DNA, the CDR3 is TGCAGCGTTGAGCCTATCTCCTACAATGAGCAGTACTTC. It yields the protein CSVEPISYNEQYF.

The chain uses TRBV9 and TRBJ1-1; D is unresolved. This CDR3 comprises 14 residues. The ends were cut back, 7 bases at V and 3 bases at J, with 16 bases in the middle. Germline CDR1 is SGDLS and CDR2 is YYNGEE. The CDR3 loop reads CASGAAPEDTEAFF. As DNA, the CDR3 is TGTGCCAGCGGCGCCGCCCCAGAGGACACTGAAGCTTTCTTT.

In this sample, this clonotype turned up a few times. The rearrangement uses TRBV4-1 and TRBJ1-5; D call uncertain. The germline V gene has CDR1 MGHRA and CDR2 YSYEKL. The CDR3 consists of 16 residues. The germline V and J ends were trimmed by 0 bases and 0 bases, with 9 bases remaining between them. The CDR3 spells CASSQEATVSNQPQHF. CDR3 sequence (DNA): TGCGCCAGCAGCCAAGAGGCCACGGTTAGCAATCAGCCCCAGCATTTT.

This clonotype is a singleton in its sample. The chain joins TRBV7-2 to TRBJ2-7, with 10 bases that match TRBD1. V shed 2 bases and J 2 bases; nucleotides not matched to a gene: 9. This CDR3 contains 17 residues. CDR1 is SGHTA and CDR2 is FQGNSA in the germline V gene. CDR3 nucleotide sequence: TGTGCCAGCAGCTTAATCTTAGGGACAGGGGTTCCCTACGAGCAGTACTTC. This codes for CASSLILGTGVPYEQYF.

This chain uses TRBV4-2 with TRBJ1-5; unclear D gene. Germline CDR1 and CDR2: LGHNA and YNFKEQ. CDR3 size: 16 residues. Trimming removed 0 bases from V and 4 bases from J, with 13 bases in between. Here the CDR3 DNA reads TGTGCCAGCAGCCAAGAAGGCGGCCAGCCAAATCAGCCCCAGCATTTT. It is translated as CASSQEGGQPNQPQHF.

This chain joins TRBV20-1 and TRBJ2-5, with 9 nucleotides matching TRBD1. Trimming at V came to 4 bases and at J to 2 bases, leaving 8 bases not matched to a gene. Germline V gene lookup returns CDR1 DFQATT and CDR2 SNEGSKA (reference sequence). The CDR3 consists of 15 residues. CDR3 DNA sequence: TGCAGTGCTAAACACGGGACAGGGTTTCAAGAGACCCAGTACTTC. It is translated as CSAKHGTGFQETQYF.

The chain is built from TRBV4-3 and TRBJ2-2; D perhaps matches TRBD1 (6 bases). CDR1 LGHNA and CDR2 YSLEER come from the germline V gene. V was shortened by 2 bases and J by 4 bases, with 11 bases between the two germline ends. This CDR3 is built from 15 residues. CDR3 sequence reads: CASSQNRVITGELFF. The CDR3 DNA sequence: TGCGCCAGCAGCCAAAACAGGGTAATCACCGGGGAGCTGTTTTTT.

This clonotype was seen more than once but under ten times. V is TRBV6-5 and J is TRBJ2-1; D possibly corresponds to TRBD1 (6 bases). The CDR3 runs to 17 residues. Per germline, CDR1 MNHEY and CDR2 SVGAGI. The V end lost 3 bases, the J end lost 3 bases, and 18 bases lay between the germline ends. The CDR3 is CASSYLTGTSLYNEQFF. In nucleotides, the CDR3 is TGTGCCAGCAGTTATCTTACAGGGACCTCCCTCTACAATGAGCAGTTCTTC.

This clonotype was found a few times. The chain couples TRBV12-3 or TRBV12-4 to TRBJ2-1; TRBD1 matches at 9 bases. The junction had 9 bases not matched to a gene; V was cut back by 3 bases and J by 9 bases. The length of the CDR3 is 15 residues. The DNA for the CDR3 is TGTGCCAGCAGTTTCGGACAGGGGATTTACGGTGAGCAGTTCTTC. This sequence encodes CASSFGQGIYGEQFF.